This T cell receptor (beta chain) originates from a study of cytomegalovirus exposure and HLA in healthy donors. Turning to the study itself: In a later analysis, it was reported that the 120 or so validation repertoires had been produced on the same platform as the 550 to 850 repertoires belonging to the first cohort.

Study-wide results and limits: It was reported that the classifier diagnosed cytomegalovirus status with high specificity and sensitivity in both the original and validation cohorts. Altogether, 164 TCR beta chains were recorded as cytomegalovirus-associated.

The CDR3 loop spans 14 amino acids. The germline gives CDR1 MDHEN, CDR2 SYDVKM. V gave up 7 bases and J gave up 3 bases; unmatched junction bases: 5. The donors were in the 120-subject validation cohort, distinct from the 666-subject first cohort. Assay used: immunoSEQ multiplex PCR; TCRdb lists only in-frame clones, some missing. The sample has about 260,000 clones, roughly 87% seen once. This clone came up once. Its cognate antigen is unknown. The clonotype originates from a woman in her twenties or thirties in good health and CMV-seronegative. The sample comprised PBMCs. V is TRBV28 and J is TRBJ1-5, with TRBD1 identical over 8 bases. The DNA of the CDR3 is TGTGCCAGCATTCAGGACAGGGTCAATCAGCCCCAGCATTTT. Translation: CASIQDRVNQPQHF.